This TCR beta chain emerged from a study of regulatory T cells in long-lasting Graves disease. This clonotype was counted only a few times. Time point denoted: newly diagnosed GD, antithyroid drugs for less than 3 months. The authors made the TCR library using RNA they extracted from PBMCs. Sequencing libraries for TCR beta were prepared with iRepertoire HTBI primers and Arm-PCR of CDR3 regions. TCRdb re-derived calls from the multiplex PCR reads in MiXCR, one entry per CDR3 protein. The sample yields roughly 360,000 distinct CDR3 sequences, 10% to 15% seen once. Germline CDR1 and CDR2: SEHNR and FQNEAQ (reference sequence). The V gene end was trimmed by 5 bases and the J gene end by 6 bases; junction bases not matched to a gene: 4. This CDR3 is 13 amino acids long. The same specimen was also included in a second study, on T cells in Graves' hyperthyroidism and ophthalmopathy. That paper states: Those patients with uncontrolled infection, other autoimmune disease, pregnancy or lactation were excluded. A set of HTBI primers served as the primers for a first-round RT-PCR of the TCR CDR3. Blood shared most expanded thyroid clonotypes above 0.001.

This clonotype was obtained from a woman in her late teens or twenties with Graves disease. Sample: peripheral blood mononuclear cells (PBMCs), taken at new diagnosis, from a patient treated with antithyroid drugs. J is TRBJ2-1 and V is TRBV7-9; TRBD1 agrees at 7 bases. The CDR3 here is CASSTWTGNEQFF. In DNA, the CDR3 is TGTGCCAGCAGCACCTGGACAGGCAATGAGCAGTTCTTC.